This TCR beta chain was recovered during a study of T cell responses to AZD1222 COVID-19 vaccine. Repertoires were generated with immunoSEQ multiplex PCR, while TCRdb's copy carries only in-frame clones and drops some. The table shows about 180,000 clones, with around nine tenths occurring only once. Per germline, CDR1 SNHLY and CDR2 FYNNEI. The germline V and J ends were trimmed by 7 bases and 0 bases, with 10 bases remaining between them. This CDR3 is 14 amino acids long. The clonotype comes from an adult who received the AZD1222 COVID-19 vaccine. The sequenced sample was peripheral blood, obtained 28 days after the second AZD1222 dose. V is TRBV2 and J is TRBJ1-5; perhaps TRBD1 as D (6 bases). This CDR3 is CASKDRYSNQPQHF. The CDR3 DNA sequence: TGTGCCAGCAAGGACAGATATAGCAATCAGCCCCAGCATTTT.